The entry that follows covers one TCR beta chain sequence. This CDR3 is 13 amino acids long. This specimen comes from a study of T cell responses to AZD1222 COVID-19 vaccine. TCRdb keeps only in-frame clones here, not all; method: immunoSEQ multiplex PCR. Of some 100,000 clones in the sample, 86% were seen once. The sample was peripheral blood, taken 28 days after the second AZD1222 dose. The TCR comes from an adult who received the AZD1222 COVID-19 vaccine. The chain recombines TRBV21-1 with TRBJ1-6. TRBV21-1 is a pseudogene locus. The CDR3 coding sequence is TGTGCCAGCAGCAAAGGGGGAGATTCACCCCTCCACTTT. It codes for CASSKGGDSPLHF.